The 28 T cell receptor beta chains in this list originate from one sample, sequenced in a study of cytomegalovirus exposure and HLA in healthy donors. PCR was performed using 60 Vbeta and 13 Jbeta primers. Profiled with immunoSEQ multiplex PCR; TCRdb holds only in-frame clones, not every one. The sample carries 74,000 or so clones, 77% recorded once. Sequenced sample: PBMCs. The receptor set was obtained from a man aged 45-65 years in good health and CMV-seropositive.

The chain recombines TRBV6-5 with TRBJ1-5; 8 bases map to TRBD1. The V gene's germline CDR1 is MNHEY and CDR2 SVGAGI. The CDR3 spans 15 residues. V was clipped by 5 bases and J by 3 bases; unmatched bases: 6. The CDR3 is CASSTGQGDNQPQHF. CDR3 nucleotides: TGTGCCAGCAGTACCGGACAGGGCGACAATCAGCCCCAGCATTTT.

The chain links TRBV7-2 to TRBJ1-2; unclear D gene. Looked up from germline, CDR1 is SGHTA and CDR2 is FQGNSA. Trimming left V 1 base short and J 8 bases short, with 11 bases between. The CDR3 has 13 amino acids. Written as DNA, the CDR3 is TGTGCCAGCAGCTTAGTGATGCTTGGCGGCTACACCTTC. It translates to CASSLVMLGGYTF.

The DNA for the CDR3 is TGTGCCAGCACCGCGCCCGGCCAGAGAGGCCAAGAGACCCAGTACTTC. It specifies CASTAPGQRGQETQYF. This chain connects TRBV11-3 to TRBJ2-5, with D unclear. Germline CDR1 SGHNT, CDR2 YENEEA. CDR3 size: 16 residues. V gave up 7 bases and J gave up 1 base, with 19 bases separating them.

The chain employs TRBV7-3 and TRBJ1-2, with TRBD1 matching 10 bases. The CDR3 is 16 amino acids. Germline-derived CDR1 and CDR2 are SGHTA and FQGTGA. The V segment lost 0 bases and the J segment 7 bases; nucleotides outside the gene matches: 8. The CDR3, as DNA: TGTGCCAGCAGCTTAACCGGACAGGGGGTAGCACGTGGCTACACCTTC. Translating it yields CASSLTGQGVARGYTF.

The CDR3 spells CASSSGGQGGETQYF. DNA of the CDR3: TGTGCCAGCAGTTCCGGGGGACAGGGGGGAGAGACCCAGTACTTC. V gene TRBV28 combines with J gene TRBJ2-5; TRBD1 aligns across 11 bases. The trim removed 4 bases at V and 4 bases at J, leaving 5 bases unmatched. The CDR3 contains 15 residues. Looked up from germline, CDR1 is MDHEN and CDR2 is SYDVKM.

The gene calls are TRBV11-1 and TRBJ2-5; tentative D call: TRBD2 (7 bases). The end of the DNA is better explained by TRBJ2-7, so the J call may be wrong. Germline lookup yields CDR1 SGHAT and CDR2 FQDESV (reference sequence). The CDR3 consists of 15 residues. The DNA for the CDR3 is TGTGCCAGCAGCTCCCTGGCCGGGGGGACAACCGAGCAGTACTTC. It encodes CASSSLAGGTTEQYF.

V usage is TRBV27 and J usage is TRBJ2-1; weak D call: TRBD1 (6 bases). CDR1 and CDR2 (germline): MNHEY, SMNVEV (reference sequence). The CDR3 contains 16 residues. V gave up 6 bases and J gave up 6 bases, with 21 bases separating them. The CDR3: CASSQDRTGRLNEQFF. For the CDR3, the DNA is TGTGCCAGCAGCCAGGACAGAACAGGGCGCCTCAATGAGCAGTTCTTC.

For this clone: An end of the junction does not agree with germline; a read error may underlie this. The chain couples TRBV7-9 to TRBJ1-2, with D perhaps matching TRBD1 (6 bases). The CDR3 spans 18 residues. The V gene's germline CDR1 is SEHNR and CDR2 FQNEAQ (reference sequence). The CDR3 sequence is CSSSLSRGKGQLESGYTF. The DNA for the CDR3 is TGTTCCAGCAGCTTGTCCCGGGGAAAAGGACAGTTGGAGTCTGGCTACACCTTC.

Concerning this clone: One end of the junction fails to match germline, which may point to a read error. The V gene is TRBV9, the J gene TRBJ2-6; TRBD1 agrees at 7 bases. The CDR3 contains 15 residues. The germline CDR1 and CDR2 sequences are SGDLS and YYNGEE. CDR3 loop: CASSDRGSGANGLTF. In DNA, the CDR3 is TGTGCCAGCAGCGACAGGGGTTCTGGGGCCAACGGCCTGACTTTC.

This clone was seen just once. This rearrangement joins TRBV7-2 to TRBJ2-3; 10 bases are shared with TRBD2. The trim removed 1 base at V and 4 bases at J, leaving 5 bases unmatched. This CDR3 is built from 16 residues. Per germline, CDR1 SGHTA and CDR2 FQGNSA. CDR3 bases: TGTGCCAGCAGCTTAGATCGGCTAGCGGGAGCAGATACGCAGTATTTT. It translates to CASSLDRLAGADTQYF.

This clone was counted between two and nine times. The chain joins TRBV7-2 to TRBJ1-1; the D is unclear. Deletions cut 3 bases from V and 3 bases from J, with 8 bases between. The CDR3 totals 13 residues. The V gene's germline CDR1 is SGHTA and CDR2 FQGNSA. For the CDR3, the DNA is TGTGCCAGCAGCTTTGGCCTGTACACTGAAGCTTTCTTT. It is translated as CASSFGLYTEAFF.

CDR3 region: CASSAKGSVKREYKTDTQYF. The DNA for the CDR3 is TGTGCCAGCAGCGCAAAAGGGTCGGTTAAGCGGGAGTATAAGACAGATACGCAGTATTTT. The chain combines TRBV9 with TRBJ2-3; 8 nucleotides match TRBD2. Looked up from germline, CDR1 is SGDLS and CDR2 is YYNGEE. The V gene end was trimmed by 3 bases and the J gene end by 3 bases; junction bases not matched to a gene: 21. The CDR3 is 20 residues long.

CDR3 coding DNA: TGCGCCAGCAGCCAAGTTACTAGCACAGATACGCAGTATTTT. Its protein product is CASSQVTSTDTQYF. The chain employs TRBV4-3 and TRBJ2-3; the D is unclear. CDR3 length: 14 amino acids. V was cut by 1 base and J by 0 bases, with 5 bases left in between. CDR1 and CDR2 (germline): LGHNA, YSLEER.

The chain uses TRBV7-6 and TRBJ2-1, with D possibly TRBD2 on 6 matching bases. Trimming cost V 1 base and J 9 bases, with 7 bases left between them. CDR3 size: 12 residues. CDR1 is SGHVS and CDR2 is FNYEAQ in the germline V gene. The CDR3 reads CASSLVGGEQFF. The CDR3 DNA sequence: TGTGCCAGCAGCTTAGTGGGGGGTGAGCAGTTCTTC.

This chain links TRBV6-5 with TRBJ2-7; 9 bases map to TRBD1. Germline V gives CDR1 MNHEY, CDR2 SVGAGI. J gave up 3 bases and V 6 bases, and 3 bases lay outside the gene matches. The CDR3 covers 13 residues. This CDR3 reads CASRPGQGYEQYF. As DNA, the CDR3 is TGTGCCAGCAGACCGGGACAGGGCTACGAGCAGTACTTC.

This clone showed up just a few times. The chain uses TRBV5-4 and TRBJ2-2; unclear D gene. V was pared by 4 bases and J by 6 bases, with 10 bases between. This CDR3 has 13 amino acids. Germline assignment: CDR1 SGHNT and CDR2 YYREEE (reference sequence). The CDR3 is CASSRTDAGELFF. The CDR3 bases are TGTGCCAGCAGCCGTACAGATGCCGGGGAGCTGTTTTTT.

This clone was seen more than once but under ten times. The CDR3 is CASSGQASTGELFF. The CDR3 region has the DNA TGTGCCAGCTCGGGACAGGCGAGCACCGGGGAGCTGTTTTTT. The chain is built from TRBV6-4 and TRBJ2-2; 8 bases map to TRBD1. Germline V gene lookup returns CDR1 MRHNA and CDR2 SNTAGT. This CDR3 contains 14 residues. The V and J ends lost 8 bases and 4 bases, in that order; junction bases with no gene match: 6.

This chain connects TRBV5-6 to TRBJ2-5; no firm D call. CDR1 and CDR2 (germline): SGHDT, YYEEEE. Trimming pared 5 bases from V and 7 bases from J, leaving 18 bases between. The CDR3 runs 14 residues. The CDR3 region is CASSLRLNRRTQYF. In nucleotides, the CDR3 is TGTGCCAGCAGTTTGAGACTTAACCGACGGACCCAGTACTTC.

The genes are TRBV5-8 and TRBJ2-1; TRBD1 aligns across 7 bases. Looked up from germline, CDR1 is SGHTS and CDR2 is YDEGEE. V was pared by 5 bases and J by 3 bases, with 5 bases of the junction left unmatched. This CDR3 is built from 14 residues. The CDR3 here is CASSPGTDYNEQFF. CDR3 DNA: TGTGCCAGCAGTCCCGGGACAGACTACAATGAGCAGTTCTTC.

This clone showed up just once. The chain joins TRBV10-3 to TRBJ2-3; perhaps TRBD1 as D (6 bases). The CDR3 sequence is 15 residues long. Trimming cost V 6 bases and J 1 base, with 14 bases left between them. Germline CDR1 ENHRY, CDR2 SYGVKD. The DNA of the CDR3 is TGTGCCATCAGGGAAAGAGGGGGTCGCACAGATACGCAGTATTTT. It yields the protein CAIRERGGRTDTQYF.

This clone was detected only a few times. A junction boundary mismatches the germline segment, possibly from a read error. CDR3 loop: CASSLSTGKVYEQYF. The DNA for the CDR3 is TGTGCTAGCAGCTTATCTACAGGGAAGGTCTACGAGCAGTACTTC. The gene calls are TRBV7-7 and TRBJ2-7; tentatively, D is TRBD1 (6 bases). The CDR3 covers 15 residues. The germline V gene encodes CDR1 SSHAT and CDR2 FNYEAQ (reference sequence).

The rearrangement joins TRBV19 to TRBJ2-1, with D possibly TRBD2 on 6 matching bases. Between the trimmed V and J ends, which lost 7 bases and 5 bases, there was a span of 12 bases. This CDR3 region has 13 residues. Germline V gene sequence: CDR1 LNHDA, CDR2 SQIVND (reference sequence). The CDR3 reads CASNRRRDNEQFF. The CDR3 bases are TGTGCCAGTAACCGGAGGAGGGACAATGAGCAGTTCTTC. Full variable domain (remainder filled in from reference TRBV19 and TRBJ2-1): DGGITQSPKYLFRKEGQNVTLSCEQNLNHDAMYWYRQDPGQGLRLIYYSQIVNDFQKGDIAEGYSVSREKKESFPLTVTSAQKNPTAFYLCASNRRRDNEQFFGPGTRLTVL.

Concerning this clone itself: Compared with germline, one end of the junction differs, possibly owing to a read error. Other DNA sequences from this sample encode an identical CDR3 as well. The chain combines TRBV6-1 with TRBJ2-1; 11 bases agree with TRBD2. Germline assignment: CDR1 MNHNS and CDR2 SASEGT. This CDR3 comprises 16 residues. The CDR3 DNA reads TGCGCCAGCAGTGACCCGGGACTAGCGGCTTACAATGAGCAGTTCTTC. Its translation is CASSDPGLAAYNEQFF.

The chain combines TRBV7-3 with TRBJ1-6; no reliable D call. The length of the CDR3 is 13 residues. Trimming took off 7 bases at V and 8 bases at J, with 12 bases between the two ends. The V gene's germline CDR1 is SGHTA and CDR2 FQGTGA. CDR3 sequence (DNA): TGTGCCAGCACCCTAGGTCGGGATTCACCCCTCCACTTT. It codes for CASTLGRDSPLHF.

CDR3 amino acids: CASSFPGKEAFF. The CDR3 region has the DNA TGTGCCAGCAGCTTTCCAGGGAAGGAAGCTTTCTTT. The rearrangement joins TRBV5-6 to TRBJ1-1, with TRBD1 as a possible D gene (5 bases). Germline CDR1 and CDR2: SGHDT and YYEEEE. The V end lost 2 bases, the J end lost 8 bases, and 10 bases lay between the germline ends. The CDR3 is 12 residues long.

This CDR3 is CASSLGQTGELFF. For the CDR3, the DNA is TGCGCCAGCAGCCTGGGACAGACCGGGGAGCTGTTTTTT. This sequence joins TRBV5-1 and TRBJ2-2, with 7 bases matching TRBD1. This CDR3 is 13 amino acids long. V lost 4 bases and J lost 5; bases outside the gene matches: 2. Germline V CDR1 and CDR2: SGHRS, YFSETQ.

The chain recombines TRBV11-3 with TRBJ2-4, with D possibly TRBD1 on 7 matching bases. Germline V gives CDR1 SGHNT, CDR2 YENEEA. The CDR3 totals 12 residues. Trimming removed 8 bases from V and 8 bases from J, with 13 bases in between. The CDR3 here is CASSRRGDIQYF. The CDR3 DNA sequence: TGTGCCAGCTCCCGCAGGGGGGACATTCAGTACTTC.

The chain uses TRBV9 and TRBJ2-3; 7 nucleotides match TRBD2. The germline V gene has CDR1 SGDLS and CDR2 YYNGEE. CDR3 length: 16 amino acids. With 0 bases clipped from V and 7 bases from J, the junction kept 11 bases outside the gene matches. This CDR3 is CASSVGLAVGRNTQYF. The CDR3 DNA follows: TGTGCCAGCAGCGTAGGCCTAGCGGTAGGCCGGAATACGCAGTATTTT.